This T cell receptor (beta chain) was found in a study of control samples from healthy donors and cancer patients. The V gene end was trimmed by 3 bases and the J gene end by 4 bases; junction bases not matched to a gene: 5. The germline CDR1 and CDR2 sequences are MDHEN and SYDVKM. The CDR3 sequence is 16 residues long. Method: immunoSEQ multiplex PCR; TCRdb's copy keeps in-frame clones and lacks some. The sample records about 130,000 clones, about 88% being singletons. The TCR originated in a man aged 50 or older in good health. Sequencing used blood. The chain carries TRBV28 and TRBJ2-3; TRBD2 agrees at 12 bases. The DNA of the CDR3 is TGTGCCAGCAGTTTCTACCCTAGCGGGGGGGCAGATACGCAGTATTTT. It is translated as CASSFYPSGGADTQYF.